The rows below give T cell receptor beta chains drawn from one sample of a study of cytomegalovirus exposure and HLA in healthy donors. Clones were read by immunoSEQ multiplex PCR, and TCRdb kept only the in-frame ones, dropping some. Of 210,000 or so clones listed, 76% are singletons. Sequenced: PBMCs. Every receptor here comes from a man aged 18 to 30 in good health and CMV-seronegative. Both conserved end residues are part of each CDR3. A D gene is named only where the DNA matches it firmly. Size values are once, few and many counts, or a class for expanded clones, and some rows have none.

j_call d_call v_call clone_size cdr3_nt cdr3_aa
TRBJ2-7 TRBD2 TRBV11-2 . TGTGCCAGCAGCCGAGAGACGGCTAGCGGTCCCTACGAGCAGTACTTC CASSRETASGPYEQYF
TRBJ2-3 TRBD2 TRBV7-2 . TGTGCCAGCAGCACCGGACTAGCGGGAGGGACAGATACGCAGTATTTT CASSTGLAGGTDTQYF
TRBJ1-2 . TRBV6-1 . TGTGCCAGCAGTGAAGCGGGCCCCCGAGGGGGCTACACCTTC CASSEAGPRGGYTF
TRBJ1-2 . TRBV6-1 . TGTGCCAGCAGAGCCACCCGAGGGAACTATGGCTACACCTTC CASRATRGNYGYTF
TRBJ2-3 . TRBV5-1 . TGCGCCAGCAGCGTTCAGGGGGGTGTGGATACGCAGTATTTT CASSVQGGVDTQYF
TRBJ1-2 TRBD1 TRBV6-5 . TGTGCCAGCAGGGGACAGGCTAACTATGGCTACACCTTC CASRGQANYGYTF
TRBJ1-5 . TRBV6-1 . TGTGCCAGCAGTGAAACTTCCCGGAATCAGCCCCAGCATTTT CASSETSRNQPQHF
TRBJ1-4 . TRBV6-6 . TGTGCCGGCAGGGAAGGAGGTAGTGAAAAACTGTTTTTT CAGREGGSEKLFF
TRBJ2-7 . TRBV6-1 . TGTGCCAGCAGTGAGCAGGTCCCCTACGAGCAGTACTTC CASSEQVPYEQYF
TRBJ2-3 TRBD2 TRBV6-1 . TGTGCCAGCAGTGTCGGACTAGCGGGCTTCACAGATACGCAGTATTTT CASSVGLAGFTDTQYF
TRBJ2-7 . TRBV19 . TGTGCCAGTAGCATAGCTTTTGAGGGCTATTACTACGAGCAGTACTTC CASSIAFEGYYYEQYF
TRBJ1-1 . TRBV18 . TGTGCCAGCTCCGGAGACGGAAACACTGAAGCTTTCTTT CASSGDGNTEAFF
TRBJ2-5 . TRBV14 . TGTGCCAGCAGCCAGTCCGGGATGGGGGAGACCCAGTACTTC CASSQSGMGETQYF
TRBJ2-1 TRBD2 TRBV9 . TGTGCCAGCAGCTTTGAAACTAGCGGGAGTGGTGAGCAGTTCTTC CASSFETSGSGEQFF
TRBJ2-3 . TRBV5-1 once TGCGCCAGCAGCTTGGGGACTGCTGAAGATACGCAGTATTTT CASSLGTAEDTQYF
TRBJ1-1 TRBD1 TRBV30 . TGTGCCTTAGGGACAGGGGACTCTGAAGCTTTCTTT CALGTGDSEAFF
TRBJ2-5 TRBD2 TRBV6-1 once TGTGCCAGCAGGGGCGGGAGGGGGTTACAAGAGACCCAGTACTTC CASRGGRGLQETQYF
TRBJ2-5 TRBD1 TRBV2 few TGTGCCAGCAGTGCGAGACAGGGGACGGGGGAGACCCAGTACTTC CASSARQGTGETQYF
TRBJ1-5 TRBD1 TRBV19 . TGTGCCAGTAGTAGCGGACAGGGAGGGCTATGGCCCCAGCATTTT CASSSGQGGLWPQHF
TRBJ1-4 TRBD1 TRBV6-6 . TGTGCCAGCAGGAGGGGGACAGCTAATGAAAAACTGTTTTTT CASRRGTANEKLFF
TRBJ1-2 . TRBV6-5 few TGTGCCAGCAGTGACAGGCCCTCAGGGGGCTACACCTTC CASSDRPSGGYTF
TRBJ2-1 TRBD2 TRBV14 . TGTGCCAGCAGCCAACAAGCGGGAGGGCCGAACAATGAGCAGTTCTTC CASSQQAGGPNNEQFF
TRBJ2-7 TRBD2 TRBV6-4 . TGTGACGCGGGGGAGGGAACCTACGAGCAGTACTTC CDAGEGTYEQYF
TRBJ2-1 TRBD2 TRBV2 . TGTGCCAGCAATACTGGACTAGCGGGTACAGCAAATGAGCAGTTCTTC CASNTGLAGTANEQFF
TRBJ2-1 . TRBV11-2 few TGTGCCAGCACCCAAACATACAATGAGCAGTTCTTC CASTQTYNEQFF
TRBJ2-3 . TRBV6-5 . TGTGCCAGCACCCCTAACGTAGGCACAGATACGCAGTATTTT CASTPNVGTDTQYF
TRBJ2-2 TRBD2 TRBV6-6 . TGTGCCAGCATCCTGGGACTAGCGGGAGCCCACGGGGAGCTGTTTTTT CASILGLAGAHGELFF
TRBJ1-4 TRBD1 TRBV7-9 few TGTGCCAGCAGCCCTCCCGGGACAGGGGTCTTCTCAACTAATGAAAAACTGTTTTTT CASSPPGTGVFSTNEKLFF
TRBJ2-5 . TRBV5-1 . TGCGCCAGCAGCCCGCAGGGGCACCAAGAGACCCAGTACTTC CASSPQGHQETQYF
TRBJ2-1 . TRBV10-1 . TGCGCCAGCAGTGAGTCGGCTAGCCCTATCTCCTACAATGAGCAGTTCTTC CASSESASPISYNEQFF
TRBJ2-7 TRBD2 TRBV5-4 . TGTGCCAGCAGCTTCGGGCGAACGGGAGGGTCCTACGAGCAGTACTTC CASSFGRTGGSYEQYF
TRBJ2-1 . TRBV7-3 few TGTGCCAGCAGCCCCGTAGCCGTCCATGAGCAGTTCTTC CASSPVAVHEQFF
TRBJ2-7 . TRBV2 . TGTGCCAGCAGTCTCCGGACCGACTACGAGCAGTACTTC CASSLRTDYEQYF
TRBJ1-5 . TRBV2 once TGTGCCAGCGCTGAAGGACAGTACAATCAGCCCCAGCATTTT CASAEGQYNQPQHF
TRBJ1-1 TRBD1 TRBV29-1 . TGCAGCGTTGAAGGCCAGGGGGACACTGAAGCTTTCTTT CSVEGQGDTEAFF
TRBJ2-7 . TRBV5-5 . TGTGCCAGCAGCTGGGGGGACCACGAGCAGTACTTC CASSWGDHEQYF
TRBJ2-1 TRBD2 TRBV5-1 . TGCGCCAGCAGCCCCGGTTTTCCTCTGCTAGCGGGGGGACTAGGGGAGCAGTTCTTC CASSPGFPLLAGGLGEQFF
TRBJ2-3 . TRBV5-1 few TGCGCCAGCAGCTTGTCGGCAGGGACAGATACGCAGTATTTT CASSLSAGTDTQYF
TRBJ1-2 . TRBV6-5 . TGTGCCAGCAGATTAGACAGGACCGTTGGCTACACCTTC CASRLDRTVGYTF
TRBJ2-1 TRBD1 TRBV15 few TGTGCCACCAGCAACTACAGGGGCGGTGAGCAGTTCTTC CATSNYRGGEQFF
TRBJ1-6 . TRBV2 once TGTGCCAGCAGTGACCCCAGGGTGGCCTGGGCTAATTCACCCCTCCACTTT CASSDPRVAWANSPLHF
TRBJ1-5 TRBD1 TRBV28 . TGTGCCAGCCAGGGGGATCAGGGTCAGCCCCAGCATTTT CASQGDQGQPQHF
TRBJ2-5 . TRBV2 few TGTGCCAGCAGCCCACAGGGTTTCAACCAAGAGACCCAGTACTTC CASSPQGFNQETQYF
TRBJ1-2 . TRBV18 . TGTGCCAGCTCACCTGAGGTAGACGGCTATGGCTACACCTTC CASSPEVDGYGYTF
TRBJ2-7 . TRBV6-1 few TGTGCCAGCAGTCTCCGGGAAGACTCCTACGAGCAGTACTTC CASSLREDSYEQYF
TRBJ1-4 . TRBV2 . TGTGCCAGCCGCAGGACAACAACTAATGAAAAACTGTTTTTT CASRRTTTNEKLFF
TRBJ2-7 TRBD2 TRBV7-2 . TGTGCCAGCAGCTTTTGGAGCGGGGGAAACTACGAGCAGTACTTC CASSFWSGGNYEQYF
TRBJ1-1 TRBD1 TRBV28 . TGTGCCAGCAGTCCCGGGACAGGGGCAAACACTGAAGCTTTCTTT CASSPGTGANTEAFF
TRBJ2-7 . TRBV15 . TGTGCCACCAGCATCTCGCTAGACGGCTCCTACGAGCAGTACTTC CATSISLDGSYEQYF
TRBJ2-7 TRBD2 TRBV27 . TGTGCCAGCAGTTTATATGGGGAGGGGCCGTATTACGAGCAGTACTTC CASSLYGEGPYYEQYF
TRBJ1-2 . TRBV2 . TGTGCCACAGGGTCTAACTATGGCTACACCTTC CATGSNYGYTF
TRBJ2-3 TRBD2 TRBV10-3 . TGTGCCATCAGCACAACTAGCGGCTTCACAGATACGCAGTATTTT CAISTTSGFTDTQYF
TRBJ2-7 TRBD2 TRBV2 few TGTGCCAGCAGTGAAGCGCTTTACGCCCGGGGACTACGCTACGAGCAGTACTTC CASSEALYARGLRYEQYF
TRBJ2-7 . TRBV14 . TGTGCCAGCAGCCCGGGGTCATCCTACGAGCAGTACTTC CASSPGSSYEQYF
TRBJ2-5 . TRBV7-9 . TGTGCCAGCAGCTTAGTGGGGGCTGCACAAGAGACCCAGTACTTC CASSLVGAAQETQYF
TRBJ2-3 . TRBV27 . TGTGCCAGCAGTACTCGGACATCGGTAGATACGCAGTATTTT CASSTRTSVDTQYF